Presented here are 30 T cell receptor beta chains from one specimen sequenced in a study of CD8+ T cells in alopecia areata. This sample's treatment: oral pan-JAK inhibitor, 5-10 mg twice daily. Following extraction, RNA underwent reverse transcription to cDNA, which served as the sequencing template. Sequencing was performed with immunoSEQ multiplex PCR; in TCRdb, only in-frame clones are kept and a portion is missing. Here the sample spans 95,000 to 100,000 clones, 60% being singletons. The sequencing here drew on CD8+ T cells sorted from blood, taken at roughly week 58, from a patient treated with tofacitinib. The source of these receptors is a human donor with alopecia areata.

This clone has only a few counts. This chain uses TRBV14 with TRBJ2-3; TRBD2 matches 8 bases. The CDR3 has 14 residues. The junction had 4 bases not matched to a gene; V was cut back by 4 bases and J by 4 bases. Germline V gene lookup returns CDR1 SGHDN and CDR2 FVKESK. The CDR3: CASSPGGPADTQYF. In nucleotides, the CDR3 is TGTGCCAGCAGCCCGGGGGGGCCTGCAGATACGCAGTATTTT. Full variable domain (missing parts from reference TRBV14 and TRBJ2-3): EAGVTQFPSHSVIEKGQTVTLRCDPISGHDNLYWYRRVMGKEIKFLLHFVKESKQDESGMPNNRFLAERTGGTYSTLKVQPAELEDSGVYFCASSPGGPADTQYFGPGTRLTVL.

The rearrangement uses TRBV30 and TRBJ1-5; D not resolved. The germline V gene encodes CDR1 GTSNPN and CDR2 SVGIG (reference sequence). The CDR3 consists of 15 residues. V lost 2 bases and J lost 4, with 15 bases in between. The CDR3 DNA sequence: TGTGCCTGGAGTAACGATATGGGGTTTAATCAGCCCCAGCATTTT. This codes for CAWSNDMGFNQPQHF.

The chain uses TRBV29-1 and TRBJ2-2; TRBD1 agrees at 8 bases. From germline, CDR1 is SQVTM and CDR2 ANQGSEA. The CDR3 spans 14 residues. J was trimmed by 6 bases and V by 4 bases; bases with no gene match: 7. CDR3 region: CSVAGQGAAGELFF. The CDR3 DNA sequence: TGCAGCGTTGCTGGCCAGGGGGCTGCCGGGGAGCTGTTTTTT.

CDR3 residues: CASPDRGNTIYF. CDR3 nucleotides: TGTGCCAGCCCCGACAGGGGAAACACCATATATTTT. This sequence joins TRBV7-9 and TRBJ1-3, with a possible D match to TRBD1 (6 bases). The CDR3 contains 12 residues. Germline loops: CDR1 SEHNR, CDR2 FQNEAQ (reference sequence). V lost 8 bases, J lost 4 bases, and 9 bases lay in between.

This clone showed up just a few times. The chain is built from TRBV25-1 and TRBJ2-5, with TRBD2 matching over 8 bases. The V and J ends lost 6 bases and 3 bases, in that order; junction bases with no gene match: 6. This CDR3 region has 14 residues. From germline, CDR1 is MGHDK and CDR2 SYGVNS. CDR3 protein: CASSKLAEEETQYF. CDR3 nucleotide sequence: TGTGCCAGCAGCAAACTAGCGGAGGAAGAGACCCAGTACTTC.

The chain joins TRBV15 to TRBJ2-1, with 9 bases lining up with TRBD1. V was clipped by 1 base and J by 7 bases; unmatched bases: 8. The CDR3 extends over 16 amino acids. Germline V gene lookup returns CDR1 LNHNV and CDR2 YYDKDF (reference sequence). CDR3 bases: TGTGCCACCAGCAGAGCACAGGGGGCAGGATGGAATGAGCAGTTCTTC. Amino acid sequence: CATSRAQGAGWNEQFF.

This clone was recorded a few times. The chain recombines TRBV19 with TRBJ2-2, with 7 bases that match TRBD1. The germline V gene encodes CDR1 LNHDA and CDR2 SQIVND (reference sequence). The CDR3 runs 17 residues. The ends lost 3 bases at V and 1 base at J; junction bases unmatched: 8. The CDR3 nucleotides are TGTGCCAGTAGTATCCCAACAGGGGCGAAGAACACCGGGGAGCTGTTTTTT. Amino acid sequence: CASSIPTGAKNTGELFF.

This CDR3 is CASSHPGLGTEAFF. In nucleotides, the CDR3 is TGTGCCAGCAGTCATCCAGGGCTTGGCACTGAAGCTTTCTTT. V gene TRBV25-1 combines with J gene TRBJ1-1, with D tentatively TRBD1 (5 bases). V shed 5 bases and J shed 4 bases, with 14 bases lying between them. CDR1 is MGHDK and CDR2 is SYGVNS in the germline V gene. This CDR3 is built from 14 residues.

V usage is TRBV12-5 and J usage is TRBJ1-5, with D unresolved. Germline CDR1 is LGHNT and CDR2 is FRNRAP. V lost 7 bases to trimming and J lost 4 bases, with 17 bases between them. The CDR3 spans 15 residues. The CDR3 spells CASAVPRGPNQPQHF. In nucleotides, the CDR3 is TGTGCTAGTGCCGTCCCCCGGGGTCCTAATCAGCCCCAGCATTTT.

The rearrangement links TRBV19 to TRBJ1-2; D is uncertain. CDR3 size: 14 residues. Germline-derived CDR1 and CDR2 are LNHDA and SQIVND (reference sequence). Trimming left V 6 bases short and J 4 bases short, with 15 bases between. CDR3 protein: CASSPSSSGYGYTF. CDR3 DNA: TGTGCCAGTAGCCCATCATCTTCGGGCTATGGCTACACCTTC.

The V gene is TRBV11-2, the J gene TRBJ2-5; TRBD2 might be the D (7 bases). This CDR3 comprises 15 residues. Trimming stripped 2 bases from V and 6 bases from J, with 16 bases between. The germline CDR1 and CDR2 sequences are SGHAT and FQNNGV. This CDR3 is CASSLSSGGAKTQYF. CDR3 nucleotide sequence: TGTGCCAGCAGCTTAAGTTCGGGGGGCGCGAAGACCCAGTACTTC.

This clone was seen a few times. The chain combines TRBV28 with TRBJ2-6, with D perhaps TRBD1 (5 bases). The CDR3 consists of 14 residues. V lost 5 bases to trimming and J lost 9 bases, with 14 bases between them. The V gene's germline CDR1 is MDHEN and CDR2 SYDVKM. The CDR3 region is CASSHSRVINVLTF. The CDR3 nucleotides are TGTGCCAGCAGTCACTCCAGGGTCATCAACGTCCTGACTTTC.

The CDR3: CASRAGHTSTDTQYF. The CDR3 nucleotides read TGTGCCAGCAGGGCGGGGCATACTAGCACAGATACGCAGTATTTT. The chain combines TRBV2 with TRBJ2-3; possibly TRBD2 for D (6 bases). The CDR3 length is 15 residues. Germline CDR1 SNHLY, CDR2 FYNNEI. With 6 bases removed from V and 0 bases from J, the gap between germline ends came to 13 bases.

V gene TRBV30 combines with J gene TRBJ1-1; no clear D. Trimming pared 3 bases from V and 0 bases from J, leaving 11 bases between. Germline values: CDR1 GTSNPN, CDR2 SVGIG (reference sequence). The length of the CDR3 is 14 residues. The CDR3 protein is CAWRGYGLNTEAFF. The DNA of the CDR3 is TGTGCCTGGAGGGGGTACGGGTTGAACACTGAAGCTTTCTTT.

CDR3 protein: CASSQGPGPDEQYF. In DNA, the CDR3 is TGCGCCAGCAGCCAAGGTCCGGGTCCGGACGAGCAGTACTTC. V is TRBV4-1 and J is TRBJ2-7; no clear D. The CDR3 has 14 residues. CDR1 is MGHRA, CDR2 YSYEKL, per germline. V gave up 1 base and J gave up 5 bases, with 12 bases separating them.

This clone was observed a few times. J is TRBJ2-3 and V is TRBV4-2; D is tentatively TRBD1 or TRBD2 (6 bases each). The CDR3 covers 17 residues. V was pared by 0 bases and J by 3 bases, with 16 bases between. In germline, CDR1 is LGHNA, CDR2 YNFKEQ. The CDR3 protein is CASSQDYGGSGTDTQYF. CDR3 coding DNA: TGTGCCAGCAGCCAAGATTACGGGGGCTCCGGAACAGATACGCAGTATTTT.

The table lists this clone with a few counts. The chain recombines TRBV9 with TRBJ1-1; 10 bases fit TRBD1. CDR3 length: 15 amino acids. The V gene's germline CDR1 is SGDLS and CDR2 YYNGEE. V lost 5 bases to trimming and J lost 4 bases; unmatched junction nucleotides: 8. The DNA for the CDR3 is TGTGCCAGCAGTTTTATGGACAGGGGGTCCACTGAAGCTTTCTTT. Its protein is CASSFMDRGSTEAFF.

The chain uses TRBV10-3 and TRBJ2-4; D is undetermined. The CDR3 has 14 residues. The V end lost 6 bases, the J end lost 6 bases, and 15 bases lay between the germline ends. Germline CDR1 is ENHRY and CDR2 is SYGVKD. The chain's CDR3 is CAISPKVIRNIQYF. For the CDR3, the DNA is TGTGCCATCAGCCCCAAAGTAATTCGAAACATTCAGTACTTC.

The chain employs TRBV15 and TRBJ2-4, with 8 nucleotides matching TRBD1. Germline V gene lookup returns CDR1 LNHNV and CDR2 YYDKDF (reference sequence). Trimming cost V 2 bases and J 6 bases; bases outside gene matches: 3. The CDR3 has 14 residues. CDR3 amino acids: CATSRTGQGNIQYF. CDR3 in DNA: TGTGCCACCAGCAGAACAGGACAGGGAAACATTCAGTACTTC.

This clone has a handful of counts. The gene calls are TRBV10-3 and TRBJ2-7, with 9 bases aligning to TRBD1. V dropped 6 bases and J dropped 2; count of bases not matched to a gene: 11. This CDR3 is 16 amino acids long. Per germline, CDR1 ENHRY and CDR2 SYGVKD. In DNA, the CDR3 is TGTGCCATCAGAGTAACTGGGGGACAGGGTGCCTACGAGCAGTACTTC. Translated, it gives CAIRVTGGQGAYEQYF.

The count of this clone is one. The chain joins TRBV14 to TRBJ2-1; the match to TRBD2 covers 12 bases. Germline lookup yields CDR1 SGHDN and CDR2 FVKESK. The CDR3 extends over 15 amino acids. V shed 5 bases, J shed 8 bases, and the junction held 7 bases outside the gene matches. CDR3 nucleotide sequence: TGTGCCAGCAGCGTAAGACTAGCGGGGGTCGATGAGCAGTTCTTC. Translating it yields CASSVRLAGVDEQFF. Filled out from reference TRBV14 and TRBJ2-1, the complete variable domain reads EAGVTQFPSHSVIEKGQTVTLRCDPISGHDNLYWYRRVMGKEIKFLLHFVKESKQDESGMPNNRFLAERTGGTYSTLKVQPAELEDSGVYFCASSVRLAGVDEQFFGPGTRLTVL.

The rearrangement links TRBV7-9 to TRBJ1-2; a possible D gene is TRBD1 (5 bases). There are 15 residues in the CDR3. Germline CDR1 SEHNR, CDR2 FQNEAQ (reference sequence). Trimming left V 4 bases short and J 8 bases short, with 20 bases between. CDR3 in amino acids: CASSWPSKGEKGYTF. CDR3 nucleotide sequence: TGTGCCAGCAGCTGGCCTTCGAAAGGGGAAAAGGGCTACACCTTC.

V gene TRBV7-8 combines with J gene TRBJ2-1; TRBD2 matches at 7 bases. CDR1 and CDR2 (germline): SGHVS, FQNEAQ. The CDR3 runs 14 residues. J was trimmed by 8 bases and V by 2 bases; bases with no gene match: 6. CDR3 sequence: CASSLTGLVHEQFF. CDR3 in DNA: TGTGCCAGCAGCTTAACAGGACTAGTCCATGAGCAGTTCTTC.

This clone showed up just a few times. V is TRBV27 and J is TRBJ2-7, with 7 bases identical to TRBD1. This CDR3 region has 13 residues. Trimming took 4 bases from V and 1 from J; bases not matched to a gene: 1. Germline CDR1 and CDR2: MNHEY and SMNVEV (reference sequence). The CDR3 reads CASSSGQSYEQYF. Written as DNA, the CDR3 is TGTGCCAGCAGTTCGGGACAGTCCTACGAGCAGTACTTC.

CDR3 residues: CASRRPRDKGNDEQFF. CDR3 bases: TGTGCCAGCAGGAGGCCCCGGGACAAGGGTAACGATGAGCAGTTCTTC. The V and J genes are TRBV2 and TRBJ2-1; a weak D match, TRBD1 (6 bases). CDR1 and CDR2 (germline): SNHLY, FYNNEI. Trimming removed 6 bases at V and 8 bases at J, with 23 bases between. The CDR3 has 16 amino acids. The full variable domain, in which reference TRBV2 and TRBJ2-1 provide the parts outside the CDR3, is EPEVTQTPSHQVTQMGQEVILRCVPISNHLYFYWYRQILGQKVEFLVSFYNNEISEKSEIFDDQFSVERPDGSNFTLKIRSTKLEDSAMYFCASRRPRDKGNDEQFFGPGTRLTVL.

This chain uses TRBV7-9 with TRBJ2-7; 7 bases map to TRBD1. Germline loops: CDR1 SEHNR, CDR2 FQNEAQ (reference sequence). This CDR3 spans 15 amino acids. V lost 5 bases and J lost 0; bases outside the gene matches: 7. In nucleotides, the CDR3 is TGTGCCAGCAGCACAGACAGGGTAAGCTCCTACGAGCAGTACTTC. Amino acids: CASSTDRVSSYEQYF. Combining the CDR3 with reference TRBV7-9 and TRBJ2-7 gives the whole variable domain DTGVSQNPRHKITKRGQNVTFRCDPISEHNRLYWYRQTLGQGPEFLTYFQNEAQLEKSRLLSDRFSAERPKGSFSTLEIQRTEQGDSAMYLCASSTDRVSSYEQYFGPGTRLTVT.

The chain links TRBV13 to TRBJ2-7, with D unresolved. V dropped 0 bases and J dropped 1 base, with 13 bases sitting between them. The germline gives CDR1 PRHDT, CDR2 FYEKMQ (reference sequence). CDR3 length equals 16 residues. CDR3 loop: CASSLGGRLDSYEQYF. CDR3 coding DNA: TGTGCCAGCAGCTTAGGGGGAAGGTTAGATTCCTACGAGCAGTACTTC.

The V call is TRBV2, the J call TRBJ2-2; D not certain. CDR1 is SNHLY and CDR2 is FYNNEI in the germline V gene. CDR3 size: 13 residues. Trimming removed 3 bases from V and 4 bases from J, with 6 bases in between. The CDR3 reads CASSEEPTGELFF. CDR3 nucleotide sequence: TGTGCCAGCAGTGAGGAACCCACCGGGGAGCTGTTTTTT.

The chain combines TRBV5-1 with TRBJ2-1; possibly TRBD2 for D (5 bases). CDR3 length equals 17 residues. V lost 4 bases, J lost 1 base, and 18 bases lay in between. The germline V gene encodes CDR1 SGHRS and CDR2 YFSETQ. CDR3 loop: CASSSQRFWWSYNEQFF. CDR3 sequence (DNA): TGCGCCAGCAGCAGTCAGCGGTTTTGGTGGTCCTACAATGAGCAGTTCTTC.

The chain carries TRBV4-1 and TRBJ1-5; D not resolved. The CDR3 is made up of 13 amino acids. With 4 bases removed from V and 5 bases from J, the gap between germline ends came to 9 bases. Germline CDR1 and CDR2: MGHRA and YSYEKL. This chain's CDR3 is CASSLRTDQPQHF. CDR3 coding DNA: TGCGCCAGCAGCCTTCGGACCGATCAGCCCCAGCATTTT.